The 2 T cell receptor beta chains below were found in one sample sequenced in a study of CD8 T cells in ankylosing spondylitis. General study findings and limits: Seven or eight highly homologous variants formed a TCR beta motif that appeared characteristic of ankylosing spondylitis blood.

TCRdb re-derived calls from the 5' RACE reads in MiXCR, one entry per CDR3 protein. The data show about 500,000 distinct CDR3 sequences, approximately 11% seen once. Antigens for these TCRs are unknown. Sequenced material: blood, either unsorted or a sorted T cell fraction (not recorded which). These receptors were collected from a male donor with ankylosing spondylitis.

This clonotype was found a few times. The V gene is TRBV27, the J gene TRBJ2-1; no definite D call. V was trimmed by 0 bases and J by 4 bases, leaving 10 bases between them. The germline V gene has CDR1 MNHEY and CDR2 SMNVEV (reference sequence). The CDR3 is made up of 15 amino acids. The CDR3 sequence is CASSLSRAAYNEQFF. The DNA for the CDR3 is TGTGCCAGCAGTTTATCAAGGGCCGCGTACAATGAGCAGTTCTTC.

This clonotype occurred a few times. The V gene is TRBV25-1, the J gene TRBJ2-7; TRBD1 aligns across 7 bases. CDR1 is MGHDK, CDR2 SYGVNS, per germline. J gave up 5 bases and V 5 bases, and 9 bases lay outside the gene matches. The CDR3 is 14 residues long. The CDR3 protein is CASSPQWDSNEQYF. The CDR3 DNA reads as TGTGCCAGCAGTCCGCAATGGGACAGTAACGAGCAGTACTTC.